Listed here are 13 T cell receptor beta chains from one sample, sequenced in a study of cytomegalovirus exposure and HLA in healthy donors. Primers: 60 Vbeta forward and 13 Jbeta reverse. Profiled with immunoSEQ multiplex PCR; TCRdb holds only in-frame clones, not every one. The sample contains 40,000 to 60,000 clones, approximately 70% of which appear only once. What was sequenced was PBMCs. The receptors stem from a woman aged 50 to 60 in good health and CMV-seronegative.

The DNA for the CDR3 is TGTGCCAGCAGCCCTCTAGCGGGAGAGACCGGGGAGCTGTTTTTT. This encodes CASSPLAGETGELFF. The V call is TRBV6-6, the J call TRBJ2-2; 10 nucleotides align to TRBD2. This CDR3 contains 15 residues. Germline V gene sequence: CDR1 MNHNY, CDR2 SVGAGI (reference sequence). After removal of 6 bases from V and 5 bases from J, the junction contained 6 bases not matched to a gene.

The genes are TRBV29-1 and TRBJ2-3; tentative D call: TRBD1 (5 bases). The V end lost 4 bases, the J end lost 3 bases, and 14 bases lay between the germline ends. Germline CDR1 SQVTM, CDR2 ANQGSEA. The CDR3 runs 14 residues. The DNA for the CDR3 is TGCAGCGTTGCCGGACACCAAGGGACAGATACGCAGTATTTT. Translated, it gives CSVAGHQGTDTQYF.

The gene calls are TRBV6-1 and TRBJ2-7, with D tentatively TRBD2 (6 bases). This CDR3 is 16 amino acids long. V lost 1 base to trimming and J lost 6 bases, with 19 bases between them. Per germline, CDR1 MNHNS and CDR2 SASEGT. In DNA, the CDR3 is TGTGCCAGCAGTGAAGGTCGGGGACTCCCACCGGCCGAGCAGTACTTC. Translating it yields CASSEGRGLPPAEQYF.

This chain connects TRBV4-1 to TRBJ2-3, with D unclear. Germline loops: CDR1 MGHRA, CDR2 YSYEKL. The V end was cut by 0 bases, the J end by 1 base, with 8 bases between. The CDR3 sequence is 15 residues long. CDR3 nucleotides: TGCGCCAGCAGCCAAGAAGTCCGGGGCACAGATACGCAGTATTTT. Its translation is CASSQEVRGTDTQYF.

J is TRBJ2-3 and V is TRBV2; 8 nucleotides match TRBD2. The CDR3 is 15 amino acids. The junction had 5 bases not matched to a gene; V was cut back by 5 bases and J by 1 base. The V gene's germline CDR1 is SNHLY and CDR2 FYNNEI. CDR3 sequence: CASSRSGRGTDTQYF. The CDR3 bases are TGTGCCAGCAGTCGCAGCGGGAGAGGCACAGATACGCAGTATTTT.

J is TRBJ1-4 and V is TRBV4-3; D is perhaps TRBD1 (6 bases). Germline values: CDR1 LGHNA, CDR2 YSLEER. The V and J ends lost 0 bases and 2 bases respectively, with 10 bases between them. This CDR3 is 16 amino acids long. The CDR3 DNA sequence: TGCGCCAGCAGCCAAGATTACAGGGCTACTAATGAAAAACTGTTTTTT. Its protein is CASSQDYRATNEKLFF.

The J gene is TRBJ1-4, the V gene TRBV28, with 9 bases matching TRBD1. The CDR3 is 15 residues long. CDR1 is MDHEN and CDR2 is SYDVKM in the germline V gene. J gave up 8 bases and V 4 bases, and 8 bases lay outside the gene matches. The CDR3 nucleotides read TGTGCCAGCAGTTCCTACAGGGGGCGCAGGGAAAAACTGTTTTTT. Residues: CASSSYRGRREKLFF.

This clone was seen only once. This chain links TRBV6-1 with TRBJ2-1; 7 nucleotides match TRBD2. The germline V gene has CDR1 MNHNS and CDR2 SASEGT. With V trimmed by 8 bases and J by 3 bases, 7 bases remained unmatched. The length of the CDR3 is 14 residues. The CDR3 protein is CASGVAGVYNEQFF. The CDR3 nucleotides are TGTGCCAGCGGGGTTGCGGGAGTCTACAATGAGCAGTTCTTC.

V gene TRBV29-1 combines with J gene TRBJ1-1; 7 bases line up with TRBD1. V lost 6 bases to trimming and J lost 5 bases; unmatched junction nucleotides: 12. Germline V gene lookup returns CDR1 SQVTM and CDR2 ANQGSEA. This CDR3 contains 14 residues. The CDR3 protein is CSVRPEAGGTEAFF. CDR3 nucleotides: TGCAGCGTCCGCCCCGAGGCAGGGGGGACTGAAGCTTTCTTT.

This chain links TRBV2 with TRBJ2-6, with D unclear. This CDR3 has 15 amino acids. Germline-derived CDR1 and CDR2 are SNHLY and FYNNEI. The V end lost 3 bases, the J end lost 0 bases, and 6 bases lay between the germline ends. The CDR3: CASSEEYSGANVLTF. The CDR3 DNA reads TGTGCCAGCAGTGAGGAGTACTCTGGGGCCAACGTCCTGACTTTC.

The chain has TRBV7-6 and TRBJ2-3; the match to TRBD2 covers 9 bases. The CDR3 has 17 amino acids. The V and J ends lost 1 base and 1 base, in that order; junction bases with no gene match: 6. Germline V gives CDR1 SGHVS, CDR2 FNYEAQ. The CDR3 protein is CASSLVAGGSGTDTQYF. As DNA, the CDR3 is TGTGCCAGCAGCTTAGTTGCGGGAGGGTCGGGCACAGATACGCAGTATTTT.

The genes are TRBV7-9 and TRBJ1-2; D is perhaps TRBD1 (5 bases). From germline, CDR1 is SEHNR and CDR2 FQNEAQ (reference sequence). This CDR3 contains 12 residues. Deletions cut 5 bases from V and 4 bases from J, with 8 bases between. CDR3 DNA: TGTGCCAGCAGCATAGACAGCTATGGCTACACCTTC. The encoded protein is CASSIDSYGYTF.

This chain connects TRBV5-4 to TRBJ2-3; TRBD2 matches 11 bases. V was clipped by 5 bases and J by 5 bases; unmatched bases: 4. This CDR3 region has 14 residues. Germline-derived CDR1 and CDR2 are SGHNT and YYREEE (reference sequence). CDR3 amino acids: CASRPTSGGDTQYF. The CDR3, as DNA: TGTGCCAGCAGACCCACTAGCGGGGGAGATACGCAGTATTTT.